This TCR beta chain derives from a study of CD8 T cells in Susac syndrome. RNA, at about 0.45 to 1 ug, was reverse transcribed with random hexamers. TCRdb re-called the immunoSEQ multiplex PCR reads through MiXCR, storing one row per CDR3 protein. There are nearly 200,000 distinct CDR3 sequences in the sample; roughly 96% occur only once, and 0.093% lies in the top ten. Germline-derived CDR1 and CDR2 are MGHRA and YSYEKL. Trimming cost V 0 bases and J 5 bases, with 7 bases left between them. The CDR3 contains 13 residues. V usage is TRBV4-1 and J usage is TRBJ1-1; D gene uncertain. This clonotype originated in a human donor with multiple sclerosis. The sample taken for sequencing was CD4+ T cells from PBMCs. Here the CDR3 reads CASSQDRTTEAFF. CDR3 nucleotide sequence: TGCGCCAGCAGCCAAGATAGGACGACTGAAGCTTTCTTT.